Described below is a single T cell receptor beta chain sequence and its context. The antigen remains undetermined. Since the CDR3 does not end with the conserved phenylalanine or tryptophan, this likely comes from a read error. The sample originates from a study of early T cells in non-severe SARS-CoV-2 infection. Study-wide context: Sequencing of bulk RNA from unsorted whole blood was done, without chain pairing.

V dropped 5 bases and J dropped 5 bases, with 6 bases sitting between them. The CDR3 extends over 11 amino acids. From germline, CDR1 is SGHTA and CDR2 FQGNSA. General study points: VDJdb-based matching was biased toward anti-spike CD8 responses and missed private and CD4 specificities.

The TCR library protocol attached unique molecular identifiers to the individual cDNA molecules. TCRdb recomputed calls from the 5' RACE reads with MiXCR, one row per CDR3 protein. The sample consists of tens of thousands of distinct CDR3 sequences, approximately 6.7% of them appearing once. The sequencing input was whole blood. The sequence was collected from an adult who was a healthcare worker with PCR-confirmed SARS-CoV-2 infection or an uninfected control (not recorded which). The V gene is TRBV7-2, the J gene TRBJ2-5; D is unclear. CDR3 sequence: CASSPRETQYY. In DNA form, the CDR3 reads TGTGCCAGCAGCCCAAGGGAGACCCAGTACTAC.